This TCR beta chain was identified during a study of radiotherapy plus CTLA-4 blockade in lung cancer. Sequencing used immunoSEQ multiplex PCR; TCRdb keeps in-frame clones, though not all of them. The sample records more than 90,000 clones, around nine tenths being singletons. The specimen was peripheral blood, collected from a patient treated with radiotherapy plus ipilimumab. The sequence derives from a human donor with non-small cell lung cancer that progressed on radiotherapy plus ipilimumab.

The CDR3 is CASSASGTRGDTQYF. In DNA, the CDR3 is TGTGCCAGCAGTGCCAGCGGGACTCGCGGAGATACGCAGTATTTT. The V gene is TRBV6-4, the J gene TRBJ2-3; 7 bases fit TRBD2. The CDR3 runs to 15 residues. Unmatched junction bases numbered 9, after V lost 4 bases and J lost 5 bases. Looked up from germline, CDR1 is MRHNA and CDR2 is SNTAGT.